The 9 T cell receptor beta chains given below trace back to one sample, sequenced in a study of cytomegalovirus exposure and HLA in healthy donors. The PCR contained 60 Vbeta and 13 Jbeta primers. The table came from immunoSEQ multiplex PCR; TCRdb's copy has only in-frame clones and leaves some out. Of fewer than 200,000 clones in the sample, 75% to 90% are singletons; the top ten hold roughly 4.8%. Sequenced material: PBMCs. Receptor source: a woman in her forties or fifties in good health and CMV-seropositive.

In the case of this clone: One junction end does not reproduce the germline sequence, and a read error may be involved. The chain employs TRBV7-7 and TRBJ2-1; TRBD1 matches 12 bases. CDR3 size: 18 residues. Germline V gene data show CDR1 as SSHAT and CDR2 as FNYEAQ (reference sequence). CDR3 region: CASSLGSGQGARYNEQFF. CDR3 DNA: TGTGCTAGCAGCTTAGGCTCGGGACAGGGGGCAAGATACAATGAGCAGTTCTTC.

The chain employs TRBV5-1 and TRBJ1-2; D gene uncertain. Germline V lookup: CDR1 SGHRS, CDR2 YFSETQ. V was clipped by 3 bases and J by 5 bases, with 14 bases between them. The CDR3 length is 14 residues. The CDR3 DNA reads TGCGCCAGCAGCTGGGCCCCACAAAGGTATGGCTACACCTTC. This codes for CASSWAPQRYGYTF.

This clone has only a few counts. The gene calls are TRBV12-5 and TRBJ1-2; D gene uncertain. The germline gives CDR1 LGHNT, CDR2 FRNRAP. V was cut by 5 bases and J by 4 bases, with 8 bases left in between. This CDR3 is built from 12 residues. Here the CDR3 DNA reads TGTGCTAGTGGTAGACCGGGCTATGGCTACACCTTC. As protein: CASGRPGYGYTF.

V and J are TRBV9 and TRBJ2-3; weak D call: TRBD1 (5 bases). In germline, CDR1 is SGDLS, CDR2 YYNGEE. V lost 6 bases, J lost 5 bases, and 13 bases lay in between. This CDR3 spans 13 amino acids. CDR3 in amino acids: CASNLQGIDTQYF. CDR3 nucleotides: TGTGCCAGCAACCTTCAGGGTATAGATACGCAGTATTTT.

The V and J genes are TRBV11-2 and TRBJ2-7; TRBD1 matches 9 bases. V gave up 0 bases and J gave up 6 bases; unmatched junction bases: 6. Germline V gene sequence: CDR1 SGHAT, CDR2 FQNNGV. The CDR3 extends over 15 amino acids. The DNA for the CDR3 is TGTGCCAGCAGCTTAGATGGGACAGGGTGGACCGAGCAGTACTTC. Translated: CASSLDGTGWTEQYF.

The chain employs TRBV19 and TRBJ1-1; weak D call: TRBD1 (6 bases). V lost 5 bases and J lost 6, with 13 bases in between. The CDR3 runs 13 residues. Germline values: CDR1 LNHDA, CDR2 SQIVND (reference sequence). The CDR3 bases are TGTGCCAGTAGTTCACAGGGAATTGCTGAAGCTTTCTTT. Its translation: CASSSQGIAEAFF.

The chain recombines TRBV19 with TRBJ1-2, with TRBD1 identical over 8 bases. CDR1 and CDR2 from the germline V gene are LNHDA and SQIVND (reference sequence). The V gene end was trimmed by 9 bases and the J gene end by 8 bases; junction bases not matched to a gene: 14. The CDR3 is 14 amino acids. The CDR3 bases are TGTGCCAGCCAGGCTGCATCCGGACAGGGCGGCTACACCTTC. This codes for CASQAASGQGGYTF.

The chain carries TRBV7-8 and TRBJ2-3; 7 nucleotides match TRBD2. V lost 5 bases, J lost 6 bases, and 17 bases stayed unmatched. CDR1 and CDR2 from the germline V gene are SGHVS and FQNEAQ. The CDR3 sequence is 17 residues long. CDR3 loop: CASSLLVGEGPVDTQYF. The CDR3 DNA reads as TGTGCCAGCAGCCTATTGGTGGGGGAGGGCCCCGTGGATACGCAGTATTTT.

In DNA form, the CDR3 reads TGTGCCACCAGCACCCGGGGTGGCCAAGAGACCCAGTACTTC. Its translation: CATSTRGGQETQYF. J is TRBJ2-5 and V is TRBV15; D is possibly TRBD2 (5 bases). Germline values: CDR1 LNHNV, CDR2 YYDKDF (reference sequence). V lost 4 bases and J 1 base, leaving 10 bases between the germline ends. CDR3 length: 14 residues.